This T cell receptor (beta chain) comes out of a study of T cell repertoires in cytomegalovirus infection. Study background: CMV infection together with matching HLA type was indicated by public TCR beta signatures.

The CDR3 runs 14 residues. V gave up 5 bases and J gave up 5 bases, with 16 bases separating them. The germline V gene encodes CDR1 MDHEN and CDR2 SYDVKM. As to this clonotype: The antigen is unknown. A much larger clone differs from this one at a single base, so this may be a read error.

In TCRdb, the reads were re-called with MiXCR into one record per CDR3 protein. The sample gives roughly 250,000 distinct CDR3 sequences, 22% of which show up once; about 18% is in the top ten. Study-wide results and limits: CMV-specific HLA-C-restricted TCR beta clonotypes dominated the ex vivo response. Cumulated frequencies of public TCR beta families served to identify carriers of CMV plus the relevant HLA.

Sequencing was carried out using CD8+ T cells from PBMCs. This sequence originates from a human donor in good health (CMV status not recorded). Some clones in this sample may be carry-over from other donors' samples. The chain employs TRBV28 and TRBJ2-7, with D possibly TRBD1 on 5 matching bases. The CDR3 loop is CASSDGHAANEQYF. The CDR3 DNA follows: TGTGCCAGCAGTGACGGACATGCAGCGAACGAGCAGTACTTC.